This T cell receptor (beta chain) was identified in a study of CD8 T cells in ankylosing spondylitis. On this clonotype itself: Its antigen is as yet unknown.

From the 5' RACE reads, TCRdb called clonotypes with MiXCR, one entry per CDR3 protein. The top ten hold 16% of the sample, which has roughly 180,000 distinct CDR3 sequences, roughly 13% seen once. Study results and limitations: Relatively rare in peripheral blood, disease-linked clones were also CD8+. A motif in TCR beta, a set of roughly eight highly homologous variants, appeared characteristic of ankylosing spondylitis blood.

Germline CDR1 reads SEHNR; CDR2 reads FQNEAQ (reference sequence). The CDR3 is 17 amino acids. After removal of 5 bases from V and 3 bases from J, the junction contained 10 bases not matched to a gene. The specimen sequenced was blood, either unsorted or a sorted T cell fraction (not recorded which). The chain is built from TRBV7-9 and TRBJ2-3; 11 bases align to TRBD2. The origin of this receptor is a male donor with ankylosing spondylitis or in good health (not recorded which). DNA for the CDR3: TGTGCCAGCAGCCACCCTCTAGCGGGGGGTTTTACAGATACGCAGTATTTT. Translated: CASSHPLAGGFTDTQYF.